In its sample, the clone carrying this T cell receptor (beta chain) was seen a few times. The antigen remains unidentified. Other nucleotide sequences in the sample specify the same CDR3. 13 Jbeta primers and 60 Vbeta primers were used for the PCR. Here immunoSEQ multiplex PCR was the method, and the copy in TCRdb shows in-frame clones only, minus some. The repertoire holds roughly 130,000 clones, approximately 84% seen once, with approximately 3% in the top ten. This CDR3 is 14 amino acids long. Trimming cost V 0 bases and J 4 bases, with 7 bases left between them. In germline, CDR1 is MRHNA, CDR2 SNTAGT. This specimen comes from a study of cytomegalovirus exposure and HLA in healthy donors. Study-wide context: Approximately 81% of 350 to 400 genotyped donors fell in the Caucasian-associated ancestry cluster. Study-level results: The classifier, whose performance was assessed in both the original and validation cohorts, reportedly diagnosed cytomegalovirus status with high specificity and sensitivity. A later analysis found common viral pathogens apparently linked to several of the most significant clusters.

The origin of this receptor is a boy aged 2 to 9 in good health and CMV-seronegative. Material for sequencing was PBMCs. The V and J genes are TRBV6-4 and TRBJ2-1; weak D call: TRBD2 (6 bases). CDR3 loop: CASSDSAGYNEQFF. In DNA, the CDR3 is TGTGCCAGCAGTGACTCGGCGGGATACAATGAGCAGTTCTTC.